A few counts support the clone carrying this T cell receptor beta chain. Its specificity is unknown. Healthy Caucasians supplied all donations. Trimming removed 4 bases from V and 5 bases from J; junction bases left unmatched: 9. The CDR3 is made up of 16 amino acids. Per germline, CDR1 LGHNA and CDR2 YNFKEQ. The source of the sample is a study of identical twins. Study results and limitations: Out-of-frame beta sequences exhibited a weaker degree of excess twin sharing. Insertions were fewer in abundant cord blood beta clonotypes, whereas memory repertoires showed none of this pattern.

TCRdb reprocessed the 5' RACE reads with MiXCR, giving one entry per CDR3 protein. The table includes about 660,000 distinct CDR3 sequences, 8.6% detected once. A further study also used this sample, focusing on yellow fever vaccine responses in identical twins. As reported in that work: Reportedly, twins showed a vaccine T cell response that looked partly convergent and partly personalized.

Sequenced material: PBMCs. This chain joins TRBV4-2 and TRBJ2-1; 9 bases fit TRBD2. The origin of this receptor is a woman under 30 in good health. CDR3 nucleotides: TGTGCCAGCAGCCCAAAGGGGCGGGAGGGGAACAATGAGCAGTTCTTC. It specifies CASSPKGREGNNEQFF.